This T cell receptor beta chain was sequenced for a study of T cell responses to AZD1222 COVID-19 vaccine. TCRdb's copy holds only in-frame clones and misses some; the assay was immunoSEQ multiplex PCR. Of some 150,000 clones detected, just over 90% appear once; the ten largest clones hold less than 3%. With V trimmed by 3 bases and J by 6 bases, 7 bases remained unmatched. Germline V lookup: CDR1 LNHDA, CDR2 SQIVND (reference sequence). The CDR3 runs to 14 residues. This receptor was taken from an adult in good health. The sequences come from peripheral blood, collected on day 0 of AZD1222 vaccination. This chain links TRBV19 with TRBJ1-1, with TRBD1 matching 7 bases. Written as DNA, the CDR3 is TGTGCCAGTAGTATGGGAGGGGGCCGGTCTGAAGCTTTCTTT. Its translation is CASSMGGGRSEAFF.